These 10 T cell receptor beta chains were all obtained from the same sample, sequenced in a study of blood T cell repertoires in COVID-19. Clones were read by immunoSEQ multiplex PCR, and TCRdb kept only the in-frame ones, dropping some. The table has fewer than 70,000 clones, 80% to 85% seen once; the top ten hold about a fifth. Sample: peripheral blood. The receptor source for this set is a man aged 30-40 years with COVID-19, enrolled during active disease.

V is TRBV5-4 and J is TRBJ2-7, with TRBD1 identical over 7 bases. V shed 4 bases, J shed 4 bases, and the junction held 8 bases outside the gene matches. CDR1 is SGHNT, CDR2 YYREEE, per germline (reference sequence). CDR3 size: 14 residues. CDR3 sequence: CASSGTGTDYEQYF. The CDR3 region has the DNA TGTGCCAGCAGCGGAACCGGGACAGATTACGAGCAGTACTTC.

In nucleotides, the CDR3 is TGTGCCAGCAGCCCCCCGGGACTAGGGACCTACGAGCAGTACTTC. It specifies CASSPPGLGTYEQYF. V gene TRBV7-9 combines with J gene TRBJ2-7, with 8 bases aligning to TRBD2. The length of the CDR3 is 15 residues. Per germline, CDR1 SEHNR and CDR2 FQNEAQ (reference sequence). The trim removed 5 bases at V and 2 bases at J, leaving 8 bases unmatched.

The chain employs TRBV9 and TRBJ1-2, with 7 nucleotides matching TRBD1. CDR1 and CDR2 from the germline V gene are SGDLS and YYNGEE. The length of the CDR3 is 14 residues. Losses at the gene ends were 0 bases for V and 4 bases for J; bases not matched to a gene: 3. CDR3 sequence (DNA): TGTGCCAGCAGCGTAGGGGACAGTCTCTATGGCTACACCTTC. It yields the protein CASSVGDSLYGYTF.

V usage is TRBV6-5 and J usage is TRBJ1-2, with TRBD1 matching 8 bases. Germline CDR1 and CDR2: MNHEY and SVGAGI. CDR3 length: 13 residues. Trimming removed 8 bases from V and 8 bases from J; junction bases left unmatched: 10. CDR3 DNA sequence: TGTGCCAGCCACGGAGGACAGGGTGGAGGCTACACCTTC. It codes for CASHGGQGGGYTF.

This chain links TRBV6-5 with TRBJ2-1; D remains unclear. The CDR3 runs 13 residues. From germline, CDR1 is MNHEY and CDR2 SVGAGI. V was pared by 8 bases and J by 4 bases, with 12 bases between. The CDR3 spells CASRGYLYNEQFF. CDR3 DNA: TGTGCCAGCCGAGGATACTTATACAATGAGCAGTTCTTC.

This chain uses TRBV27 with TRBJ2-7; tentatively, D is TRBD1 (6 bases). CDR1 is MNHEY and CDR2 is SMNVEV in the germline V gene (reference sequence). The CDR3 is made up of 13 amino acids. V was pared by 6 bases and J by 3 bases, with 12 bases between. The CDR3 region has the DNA TGTGCCAGCAGACAGGGTTCGAACTACGAGCAGTACTTC. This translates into CASRQGSNYEQYF.

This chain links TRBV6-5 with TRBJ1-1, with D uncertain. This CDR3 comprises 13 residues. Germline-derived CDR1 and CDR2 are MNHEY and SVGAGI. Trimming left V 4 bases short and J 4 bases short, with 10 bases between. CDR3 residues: CASSFREGTEAFF. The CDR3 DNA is TGTGCCAGCAGTTTCCGAGAGGGCACTGAAGCTTTCTTT.

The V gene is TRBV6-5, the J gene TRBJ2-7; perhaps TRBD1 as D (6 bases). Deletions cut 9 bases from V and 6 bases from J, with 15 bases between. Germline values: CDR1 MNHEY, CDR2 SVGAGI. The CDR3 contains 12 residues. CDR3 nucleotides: TGTGCCAGTTACAGGGACGCGGGCGAGCAGTACTTC. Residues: CASYRDAGEQYF.

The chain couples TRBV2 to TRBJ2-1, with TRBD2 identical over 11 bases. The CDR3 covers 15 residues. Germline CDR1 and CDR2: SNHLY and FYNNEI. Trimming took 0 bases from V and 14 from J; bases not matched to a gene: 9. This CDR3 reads CASSEAATSGVREFF. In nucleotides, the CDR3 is TGTGCCAGCAGTGAAGCCGCGACTAGCGGGGTGAGGGAGTTCTTC.

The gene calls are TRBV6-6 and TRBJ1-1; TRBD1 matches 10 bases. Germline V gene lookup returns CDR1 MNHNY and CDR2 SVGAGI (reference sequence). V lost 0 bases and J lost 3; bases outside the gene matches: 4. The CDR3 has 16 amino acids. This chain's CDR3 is CASSYSTGQGDTEAFF. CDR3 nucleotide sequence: TGTGCCAGCAGTTACTCGACAGGACAGGGGGACACTGAAGCTTTCTTT.